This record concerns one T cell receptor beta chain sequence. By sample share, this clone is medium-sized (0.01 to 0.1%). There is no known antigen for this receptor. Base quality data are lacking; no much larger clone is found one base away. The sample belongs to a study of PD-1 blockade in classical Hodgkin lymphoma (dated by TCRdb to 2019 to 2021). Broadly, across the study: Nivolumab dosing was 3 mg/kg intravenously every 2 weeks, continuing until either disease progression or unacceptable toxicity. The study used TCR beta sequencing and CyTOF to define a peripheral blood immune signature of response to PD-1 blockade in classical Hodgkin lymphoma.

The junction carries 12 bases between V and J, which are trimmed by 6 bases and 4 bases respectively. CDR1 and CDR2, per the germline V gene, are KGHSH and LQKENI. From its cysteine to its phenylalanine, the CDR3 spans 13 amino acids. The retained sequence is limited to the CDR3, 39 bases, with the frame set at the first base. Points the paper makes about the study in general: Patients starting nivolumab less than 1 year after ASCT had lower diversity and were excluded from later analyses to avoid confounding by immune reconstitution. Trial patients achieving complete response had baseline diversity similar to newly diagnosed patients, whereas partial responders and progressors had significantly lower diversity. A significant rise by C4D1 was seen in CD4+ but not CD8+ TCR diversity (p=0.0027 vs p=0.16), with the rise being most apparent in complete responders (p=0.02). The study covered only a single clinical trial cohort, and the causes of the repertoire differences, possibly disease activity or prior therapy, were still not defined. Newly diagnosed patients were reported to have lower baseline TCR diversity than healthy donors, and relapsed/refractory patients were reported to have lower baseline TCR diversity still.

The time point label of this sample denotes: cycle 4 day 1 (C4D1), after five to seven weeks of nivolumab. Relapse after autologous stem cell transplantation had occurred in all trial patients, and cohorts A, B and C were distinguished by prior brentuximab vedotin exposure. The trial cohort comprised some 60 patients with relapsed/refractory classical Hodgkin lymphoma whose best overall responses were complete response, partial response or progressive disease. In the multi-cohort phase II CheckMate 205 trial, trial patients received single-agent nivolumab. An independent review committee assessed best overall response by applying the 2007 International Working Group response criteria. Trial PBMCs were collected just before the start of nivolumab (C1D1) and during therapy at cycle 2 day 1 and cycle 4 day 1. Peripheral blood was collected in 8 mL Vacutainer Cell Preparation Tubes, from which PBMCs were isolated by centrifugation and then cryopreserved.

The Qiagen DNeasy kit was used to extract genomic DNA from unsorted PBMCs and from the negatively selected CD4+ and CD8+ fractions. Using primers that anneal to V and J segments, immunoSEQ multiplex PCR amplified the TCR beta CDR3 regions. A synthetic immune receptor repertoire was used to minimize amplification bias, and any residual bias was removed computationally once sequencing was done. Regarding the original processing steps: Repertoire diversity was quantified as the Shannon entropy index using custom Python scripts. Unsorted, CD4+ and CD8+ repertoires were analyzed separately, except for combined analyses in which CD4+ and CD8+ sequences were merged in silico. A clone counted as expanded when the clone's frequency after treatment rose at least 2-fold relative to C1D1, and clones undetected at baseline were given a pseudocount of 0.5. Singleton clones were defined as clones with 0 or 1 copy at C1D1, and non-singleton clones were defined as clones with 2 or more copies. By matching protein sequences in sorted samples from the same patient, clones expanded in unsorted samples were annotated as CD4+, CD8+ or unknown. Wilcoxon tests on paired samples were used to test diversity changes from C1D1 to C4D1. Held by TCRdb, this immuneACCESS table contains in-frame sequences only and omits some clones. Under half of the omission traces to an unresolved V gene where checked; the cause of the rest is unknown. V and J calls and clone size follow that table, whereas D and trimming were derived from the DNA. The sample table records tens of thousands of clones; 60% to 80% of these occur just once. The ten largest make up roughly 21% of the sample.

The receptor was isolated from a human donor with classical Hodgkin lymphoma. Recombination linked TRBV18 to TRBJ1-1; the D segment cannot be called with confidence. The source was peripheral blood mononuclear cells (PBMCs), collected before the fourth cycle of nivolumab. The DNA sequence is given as TGTGCCAGCTCCCTGGGCGACGGCACTGAAGCTTTCTTT. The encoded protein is CASSLGDGTEAFF. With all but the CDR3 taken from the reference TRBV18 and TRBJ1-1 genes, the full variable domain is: NAGVMQNPRHLVRRRGQEARLRCSPMKGHSHVYWYRQLPEEGLKFMVYLQKENIIDESGMPKERFSAEFPKEGPSILRIQQVVRGDSAAYFCASSLGDGTEAFFGQGTRLTVV.